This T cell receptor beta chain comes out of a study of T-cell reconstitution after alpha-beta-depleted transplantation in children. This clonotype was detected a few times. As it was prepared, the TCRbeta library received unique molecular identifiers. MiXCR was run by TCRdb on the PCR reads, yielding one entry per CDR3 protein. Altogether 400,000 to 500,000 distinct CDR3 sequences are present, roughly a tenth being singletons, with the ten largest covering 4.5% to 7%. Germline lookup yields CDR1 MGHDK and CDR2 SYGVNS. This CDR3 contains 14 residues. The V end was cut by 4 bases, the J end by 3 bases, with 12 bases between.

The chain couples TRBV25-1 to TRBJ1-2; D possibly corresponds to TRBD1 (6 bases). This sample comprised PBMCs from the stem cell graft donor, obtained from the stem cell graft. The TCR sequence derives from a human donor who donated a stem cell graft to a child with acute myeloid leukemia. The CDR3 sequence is CASSGGGQHYGYTF. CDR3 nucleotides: TGTGCCAGCAGTGGAGGGGGGCAGCACTATGGCTACACCTTC.